The rows below give T cell receptor beta chains drawn from one sample of a study of shared clonotypes between healthy human individuals. Method: immunoSEQ multiplex PCR; TCRdb's copy keeps in-frame clones and lacks some. The sample includes over 1.5 million clones, 98% seen only once; the top ten take about 0.45%. The material sequenced was naive CD4+ T cells sorted from blood. The source is a man under 40 in good health. Both conserved end residues are part of each CDR3. D genes are given only for firm matches. Size values are once, few and many counts, or a class for expanded clones, and some rows have none.

d_call clone_size j_call v_call cdr3_length cdr3_nt cdr3_aa
TRBD1 NA TRBJ2-4 TRBV9 16 TGTGCCAGCAGCGAGGGGGCTAGTTTAGCCAAAAACATTCAGTACTTC CASSEGASLAKNIQYF
TRBD2 NA TRBJ2-7 TRBV5-4 15 TGTGCCAGCAGCTTGGGTGGGACTAGCTCCTACGAGCAGTACTTC CASSLGGTSSYEQYF
NA NA TRBJ1-4 TRBV2 14 TGTGCCAGCACCGAGAGGGGGGCAGGTGAAAAACTGTTTTTT CASTERGAGEKLFF
TRBD1 NA TRBJ2-5 TRBV29-1 12 TGCAGCGGCGACAGGGTGCAAGAGACCCAGTACTTC CSGDRVQETQYF
NA NA TRBJ1-4 TRBV7-9 12 TGTGCCAGCAGCCCCGACGTGGAAAAACTGTTTTTT CASSPDVEKLFF
TRBD1 NA TRBJ2-7 TRBV27 15 TGTGCCAGCAGTTTGCGACAGGGTAACCCCTACGAGCAGTACTTC CASSLRQGNPYEQYF
NA NA TRBJ2-1 TRBV27 15 TGTGCCAGCAGTGCCATAGGAGGTTCCTACAATGAGCAGTTCTTC CASSAIGGSYNEQFF
NA NA TRBJ2-3 TRBV4-1 17 TGCGCCAGCAGCCCTTCAGGTGGGCCGGGACCCCAATATACGCAGTATTTT CASSPSGGPGPQYTQYF
TRBD2 NA TRBJ2-1 TRBV5-6 12 TGTGCCAGCCATCTAGCGGGAGTTCTTCAGTTCTTC CASHLAGVLQFF
TRBD1 NA TRBJ1-3 TRBV18 16 TGTGCCAGCTCCCATTCGACAGGGCCCTCTGGAAACACCATATATTTT CASSHSTGPSGNTIYF
TRBD1 NA TRBJ1-4 TRBV18 13 TGTGCCAGCGCGGGACAGGGGAATGAAAAACTGTTTTTT CASAGQGNEKLFF
NA NA TRBJ2-1 TRBV28 15 TGTGCCAGCAGTTTAGGGGTTAGCTCCTACAATGAGCAGTTCTTC CASSLGVSSYNEQFF
TRBD1 NA TRBJ1-1 TRBV7-2 14 TGTGCCAGCAGCGCCGACAGGGGGGTCACTGAAGCTTTCTTT CASSADRGVTEAFF
NA NA TRBJ2-3 TRBV27 15 TGTGCCAGCAGTTTATCGACGGCCTACACAGATACGCAGTATTTT CASSLSTAYTDTQYF
NA NA TRBJ2-2 TRBV6-5 15 TGTGCCAGCAGTTACGGGCGCCTAGGGGCCGGGGAGCTGTTTTTT CASSYGRLGAGELFF
NA NA TRBJ2-5 TRBV5-1 15 TGCGCCAGCAGCTTGGCTCTCCTAGGCCAAGAGACCCAGTACTTC CASSLALLGQETQYF
NA NA TRBJ1-1 TRBV18 15 TGTGCCAGCTCACCACCTGGGGGAGAGGGCACTGAAGCTTTCTTT CASSPPGGEGTEAFF
NA once TRBJ2-1 TRBV10-2 13 TGCGCCAGCAGTGAGTTGGGGATCAATGAGCAGTTCTTC CASSELGINEQFF
NA once TRBJ2-1 TRBV4-1 14 TGCGCCAGCAGCCACGCTACTACGTACAATGAGCAGTTCTTC CASSHATTYNEQFF
NA NA TRBJ1-3 TRBV18 16 TGTGCCAGCTCACCACTTCCACAGGGCCCTGGAAACACCATATATTTT CASSPLPQGPGNTIYF
NA NA TRBJ2-3 TRBV9 13 TGTGCCAGCAAGGGACTCCGCACAGATACGCAGTATTTT CASKGLRTDTQYF
TRBD2 NA TRBJ2-3 TRBV18 17 TGTGCCAGCTCACCATTCCCGGTTAGCGGGAGAACAGATACGCAGTATTTT CASSPFPVSGRTDTQYF
NA NA TRBJ2-7 TRBV7-9 16 TGTGCCAGCAGCTCCCTTTTGGCGGGTCGTACCTACGAGCAGTACTTC CASSSLLAGRTYEQYF
NA NA TRBJ2-7 TRBV10-2 13 TGCGCCAGCGGGGTAGTTACTTCCTACGAGCAGTACTTC CASGVVTSYEQYF
NA NA TRBJ1-1 TRBV19 13 TGTGCCAGTAGTATCGGGTCGAACACTGAAGCTTTCTTT CASSIGSNTEAFF
NA NA TRBJ2-3 TRBV19 15 TGTGCCGCCAGAGAATCGGGCGGGATAACAGATACGCAGTATTTT CAARESGGITDTQYF
NA NA TRBJ2-7 TRBV2 11 TGTGCCAGCACAACGGGTTACGAGCAGTACTTC CASTTGYEQYF
TRBD1 NA TRBJ1-3 TRBV18 14 TGTGCCAGCTCCATCGACAGGGGTGGAAACACCATATATTTT CASSIDRGGNTIYF
TRBD2 NA TRBJ2-5 TRBV27 15 TGTGCCAGCAGTTTATTCGGGACTAGCGGACTTGTGGAGTACTTC CASSLFGTSGLVEYF
NA NA TRBJ1-5 TRBV7-9 13 TGTGCCAGCAGCACTGAGGCGGGGGAGCCCCAGCATTTT CASSTEAGEPQHF
TRBD2 once TRBJ2-1 TRBV29-1 16 TGCAGCGTTTCAGGCCGACTAGCGGGAGGATACAATGAGCAGTTCTTC CSVSGRLAGGYNEQFF
TRBD2 NA TRBJ2-3 TRBV6-6 14 TGTGCCAGCAGCTTCGGGACTAGCAGGGATACGCAGTATTTT CASSFGTSRDTQYF
TRBD1 NA TRBJ2-1 TRBV7-2 18 TGTGCCAGCAGCTTACCCGGCTGGACAGGGGTTACCTACAATGAGCAGTTCTTC CASSLPGWTGVTYNEQFF
NA NA TRBJ1-5 TRBV19 12 TGTGCCACCTCGGGGGTCCATCAGCCCCAGCATTTT CATSGVHQPQHF
TRBD1 NA TRBJ2-7 TRBV7-7 15 TGTGCCAGCAGCTTAGGGGGACAGTTGACCTACGAGCAGTACTTC CASSLGGQLTYEQYF
NA NA TRBJ2-5 TRBV2 12 TGTGCCAGTGGGGCCAGGGAGGAGGCCCAGTACTTC CASGAREEAQYF
NA NA TRBJ2-7 TRBV5-5 14 TGTGCCAGCAGCTTATTAGCGGTTTCCTACGAGCAGTACTTC CASSLLAVSYEQYF
NA once TRBJ2-3 TRBV9 11 TGTGCCAGCAGCGGTGCAGATACGCAGTATTTT CASSGADTQYF
NA NA TRBJ2-1 TRBV7-9 15 TGTGCCAGCAGCCAGGGGTCTAACTCCTACAATGAGCAGTTCTTC CASSQGSNSYNEQFF
TRBD2 NA TRBJ2-1 TRBV15 15 TGTGCCACCAGCGCTGGGACTAGCGTTGACAATGAGCAGTTCTTC CATSAGTSVDNEQFF
NA NA TRBJ2-7 TRBV19 14 TGTGCCAGTAGTATTCGGGACGGCTCCTACGAGCAGTACTTC CASSIRDGSYEQYF
NA NA TRBJ1-5 TRBV6-5 15 TGTGCCAGCAGTACTCGAGTGGCGGGTGATCAGCCCCAGCATTTT CASSTRVAGDQPQHF
NA NA TRBJ2-3 TRBV18 16 TGTGCCAGCTCACCACAAGCTAGCGACCCCACAGATACGCAGTATTTT CASSPQASDPTDTQYF
TRBD1 NA TRBJ2-2 TRBV6-6 14 TGTGCCAGCAGTTACCCCGGACAGGGCCGGGAGCTGTTTTTT CASSYPGQGRELFF
TRBD2 NA TRBJ2-7 TRBV2 15 TGTGCCAGCCGAGGGGAGCGGGAGGGATACTACGAGCAGTACTTC CASRGEREGYYEQYF
NA NA TRBJ1-1 TRBV11-2 14 TGTGCCAGCAGCGCAGAATGGAGGAGCACTGAAGCTTTCTTT CASSAEWRSTEAFF
NA once TRBJ2-1 TRBV2 15 TGTGCCAGCAGTGGAATCGGGGGCTCCTACAATGAGCAGTTCTTC CASSGIGGSYNEQFF
NA NA TRBJ1-1 TRBV5-1 16 TGCGCCAGCAGCCCGACCTCCACCCAATCCTATACTGAAGCTTTCTTT CASSPTSTQSYTEAFF
TRBD2 NA TRBJ2-7 TRBV10-3 15 TGTGCCATCAGTGAGGTGTCTAGCGGGGACTACGAGCAGTACTTC CAISEVSSGDYEQYF
NA once TRBJ2-3 TRBV6-5 14 TGTGCCAGCAGCCAGTTAGCCTTCGCGTCTACGCAGTATTTT CASSQLAFASTQYF